These 16 T cell receptor beta chains originate from one sample sequenced in a study of CD8 T cell repertoires and HIV-1 epitope variants. Repertoires were generated with immunoSEQ multiplex PCR, while TCRdb's copy carries only in-frame clones and drops some. The data show about 95,000 clones, roughly four fifths seen once. The sample consisted of uncultured baseline CD8+ T cells from peripheral blood mononuclear cells (PBMCs). Receptors were obtained from a male donor with HIV.

The genes are TRBV5-6 and TRBJ2-5; TRBD2 matches 9 bases. The CDR3 covers 14 residues. Germline V gene data show CDR1 as SGHDT and CDR2 as YYEEEE. Trimming took 4 bases from V and 3 from J; bases not matched to a gene: 4. The CDR3 reads CASSGLAREETQYF. CDR3 bases: TGTGCCAGCAGCGGACTAGCGAGGGAAGAGACCCAGTACTTC.

The chain carries TRBV5-1 and TRBJ2-1; the match to TRBD2 covers 8 bases. The CDR3 loop spans 15 amino acids. Germline loops: CDR1 SGHRS, CDR2 YFSETQ. With 3 bases clipped from V and 8 bases from J, the junction kept 10 bases outside the gene matches. The chain's CDR3 is CASSWAASGPDEQFF. DNA of the CDR3: TGCGCCAGCAGCTGGGCGGCTAGCGGGCCCGATGAGCAGTTCTTC.

The chain recombines TRBV6-5 with TRBJ2-5; D uncertain. V lost 4 bases and J lost 4, with 13 bases in between. Germline lookup yields CDR1 MNHEY and CDR2 SVGAGI. The CDR3 loop spans 14 amino acids. Here the CDR3 DNA reads TGTGCCAGCAGTTCGGAAGGGTTTATAGAGACCCAGTACTTC. This translates into CASSSEGFIETQYF.

This clone was seen only once. The CDR3 DNA reads TGTGCCAGCAGCGTAATAGACAGGGCTGGGGAAGCTTTCTTT. Amino acids: CASSVIDRAGEAFF. This chain links TRBV9 with TRBJ1-1; 7 bases fit TRBD1. Germline CDR1 reads SGDLS; CDR2 reads YYNGEE. V dropped 1 base and J dropped 8; count of bases not matched to a gene: 8. The CDR3 length is 14 residues.

This sequence joins TRBV9 and TRBJ2-3; 9 bases agree with TRBD2. Germline CDR1 and CDR2: SGDLS and YYNGEE. This CDR3 has 15 amino acids. Germline trimming cut 3 bases from V and 5 bases from J; bases unmatched to any gene: 7. The CDR3 DNA reads TGTGCCAGCAGCGCAATTAGCGGGAGTGGAGATACGCAGTATTTT. Its protein is CASSAISGSGDTQYF.

CDR3 coding DNA: TGTGCCAGCAGCCAGGCCTCCTCCGGGACGGCGGTTTATGGCTACACCTTC. It encodes CASSQASSGTAVYGYTF. This chain uses TRBV4-2 with TRBJ1-2, with a possible D match to TRBD1 (5 bases). The germline gives CDR1 LGHNA, CDR2 YNFKEQ. This CDR3 region has 17 residues. V gave up 3 bases and J gave up 5 bases, with 22 bases separating them.

The V gene is TRBV19, the J gene TRBJ2-7; D possibly corresponds to TRBD1 (6 bases). V shed 6 bases and J shed 4 bases, with 19 bases lying between them. Germline V gives CDR1 LNHDA, CDR2 SQIVND (reference sequence). There are 15 residues in the CDR3. The CDR3 nucleotides read TGTGCCAGTAGCGCCGATCCGGGACACCGATACGAGCAGTACTTC. Its protein product is CASSADPGHRYEQYF. Looking up the rest from reference TRBV19 and TRBJ2-7 gives the full variable domain: DGGITQSPKYLFRKEGQNVTLSCEQNLNHDAMYWYRQDPGQGLRLIYYSQIVNDFQKGDIAEGYSVSREKKESFPLTVTSAQKNPTAFYLCASSADPGHRYEQYFGPGTRLTVT.

This clone came up a few times. The chain is built from TRBV10-2 and TRBJ1-1; 7 bases match TRBD1. Germline CDR1 is WSHSY and CDR2 is SAAADI. The CDR3 extends over 13 amino acids. V shed 6 bases and J 6 bases; nucleotides not matched to a gene: 7. The CDR3 nucleotides read TGCGCCAGCAGCATCAGGGGGGATTCTGAAGCTTTCTTT. Protein: CASSIRGDSEAFF.

This chain connects TRBV25-1 to TRBJ1-2, with D maybe TRBD1 (5 bases). V was cut by 3 bases and J by 4 bases, with 18 bases left in between. Germline CDR1 and CDR2: MGHDK and SYGVNS. This CDR3 contains 16 residues. The CDR3 bases are TGTGCCAGCAGTGATCTCCCGCAGGGAACGGGCTATGGCTACACCTTC. It yields the protein CASSDLPQGTGYGYTF.

The gene calls are TRBV5-1 and TRBJ2-7; 10 nucleotides line up with TRBD1. V dropped 0 bases and J dropped 5; count of bases not matched to a gene: 2. CDR3 length: 14 residues. Germline CDR1 and CDR2: SGHRS and YFSETQ. The CDR3 DNA is TGCGCCAGCAGCTTGGGGGACAGGGGCGACGAGCAGTACTTC. Encoded protein: CASSLGDRGDEQYF.

The chain carries TRBV6-5 and TRBJ2-7; weak D call: TRBD1 (6 bases). Germline V CDR1 and CDR2: MNHEY, SVGAGI. V lost 4 bases and J lost 7, with 20 bases in between. This CDR3 region has 15 residues. The CDR3 reads CASSLQGAFPREQYF. Here the CDR3 DNA reads TGTGCCAGCAGTTTACAGGGCGCCTTTCCGCGAGAGCAGTACTTC.

The chain has TRBV28 and TRBJ2-2; TRBD1 is a possible D gene (6 bases). The CDR3 has 16 amino acids. Germline values: CDR1 MDHEN, CDR2 SYDVKM. V was pared by 5 bases and J by 1 base, with 14 bases between. CDR3 in amino acids: CASSTGQTLNTGELFF. The CDR3 DNA is TGTGCCAGCAGTACTGGACAGACCTTGAACACCGGGGAGCTGTTTTTT.

This clone is a singleton in its sample. The genes are TRBV28 and TRBJ1-1, with D hard to call. V was clipped by 6 bases and J by 8 bases, with 7 bases between them. This CDR3 region has 10 residues. The germline V gene has CDR1 MDHEN and CDR2 SYDVKM. The CDR3 DNA is TGTGCCAGCAGCCGACTCGAAGCTTTCTTT. Its translation is CASSRLEAFF.

The chain is built from TRBV14 and TRBJ1-6, with D perhaps matching TRBD1 (5 bases). This CDR3 is built from 14 residues. In germline, CDR1 is SGHDN, CDR2 FVKESK. The V and J ends lost 1 base and 8 bases respectively, with 9 bases between them. The CDR3 sequence is CASSQVTAYSPLHF. In DNA, the CDR3 is TGTGCCAGCAGCCAAGTGACAGCTTATTCACCCCTCCACTTT.

J is TRBJ2-5 and V is TRBV10-3, with 7 bases matching TRBD1. Germline V lookup: CDR1 ENHRY, CDR2 SYGVKD. The V and J ends lost 4 bases and 2 bases, in that order; junction bases with no gene match: 1. The CDR3 loop spans 13 amino acids. CDR3 nucleotides: TGTGCCATCAGTGGGACAGGACAAGAGACCCAGTACTTC. Translation: CAISGTGQETQYF.

The CDR3 is CASSQKSGYTGELFF. As DNA, the CDR3 is TGTGCCAGCAGCCAAAAGTCAGGCTACACCGGGGAGCTGTTTTTT. This rearrangement joins TRBV4-2 to TRBJ2-2; the D is unclear. The CDR3 length is 15 residues. Germline CDR1 and CDR2: LGHNA and YNFKEQ. Trimming took 2 bases from V and 3 from J, leaving 10 bases between them.